The 8 T cell receptor beta chains below all came from one sample that was sequenced in a study of CD8 T cells in Susac syndrome. Random-hexamer reverse transcription was applied to 0.5 to 1 ug RNA. TCRdb recomputed calls from the immunoSEQ multiplex PCR reads with MiXCR, one row per CDR3 protein. This table holds 100,000 to 150,000 distinct CDR3 sequences, roughly 94% found once. Sequenced input: CD8+ T cells from PBMCs. These receptors were obtained from a human donor with Susac syndrome.

This chain joins TRBV7-9 and TRBJ2-5; 9 bases are a match to TRBD1. Germline assignment: CDR1 SEHNR and CDR2 FQNEAQ (reference sequence). J gave up 5 bases and V 4 bases, and 11 bases lay outside the gene matches. This CDR3 has 16 amino acids. CDR3 sequence: CASSYLGQGSRETQYF. The CDR3 coding sequence is TGTGCCAGCAGCTACCTGGGACAGGGTAGTAGGGAGACCCAGTACTTC.

The chain is built from TRBV28 and TRBJ1-5; D ambiguous. CDR3 length equals 14 residues. Germline values: CDR1 MDHEN, CDR2 SYDVKM. V was trimmed by 3 bases and J by 2 bases, leaving 8 bases between them. CDR3 loop: CASSFLEGNQPQHF. CDR3 bases: TGTGCCAGCAGTTTCTTAGAAGGCAATCAGCCCCAGCATTTT.

The chain has TRBV25-1 and TRBJ2-1; D is perhaps TRBD1 (5 bases). The CDR3 spans 10 residues. Per the germline V gene, CDR1 is MGHDK and CDR2 is SYGVNS. V was trimmed by 10 bases and J by 9 bases, leaving 10 bases between them. The CDR3 loop reads CATNQGEQFF. CDR3 coding DNA: TGTGCCACCAACCAGGGTGAGCAGTTCTTC.

This clonotype was seen only once. The J gene is TRBJ2-7, the V gene TRBV5-1, with D unresolved. The V gene's germline CDR1 is SGHRS and CDR2 YFSETQ. This CDR3 has 16 amino acids. Trimming removed 0 bases at V and 6 bases at J, with 19 bases between. CDR3 bases: TGCGCCAGCAGCTTGGGTCTCGGAAGGGAAGTAAGCGAGCAGTACTTC. As protein: CASSLGLGREVSEQYF.

The V gene is TRBV19, the J gene TRBJ2-5; D is perhaps TRBD2 (6 bases). V dropped 2 bases and J dropped 4 bases, with 11 bases sitting between them. CDR3 size: 14 residues. Germline V gene sequence: CDR1 LNHDA, CDR2 SQIVND (reference sequence). DNA of the CDR3: TGTGCCAGTAGTATACCAGGAGGGGTAGAGACCCAGTACTTC. Translated, it gives CASSIPGGVETQYF.

This rearrangement joins TRBV5-1 to TRBJ1-5; 9 positions match TRBD1. J was trimmed by 9 bases and V by 7 bases; bases with no gene match: 5. The CDR3 runs 12 residues. Per germline, CDR1 SGHRS and CDR2 YFSETQ. The DNA of the CDR3 is TGCGCCAGCCACAGGGGGCAATGGCCCCAGCATTTT. It codes for CASHRGQWPQHF.

The chain couples TRBV7-8 to TRBJ1-5; D possibly corresponds to TRBD1 (5 bases). This CDR3 comprises 15 residues. Trimming took off 3 bases at V and 2 bases at J, with 11 bases between the two ends. Per the germline V gene, CDR1 is SGHVS and CDR2 is FQNEAQ. The CDR3 spells CASSFLGDGNQPQHF. The CDR3 DNA is TGTGCCAGCAGCTTTTTGGGGGATGGCAATCAGCCCCAGCATTTT. Filled out from reference TRBV7-8 and TRBJ1-5, the complete variable domain reads GAGVSQSPRYKVAKRGQDVALRCDPISGHVSLFWYQQALGQGPEFLTYFQNEAQLDKSGLPSDRFFAERPEGSVSTLKIQRTQQEDSAVYLCASSFLGDGNQPQHFGDGTRLSIL.

The V call is TRBV7-9, the J call TRBJ2-5; D unresolved. This CDR3 has 15 residues. Germline V gives CDR1 SEHNR, CDR2 FQNEAQ (reference sequence). V was trimmed by 5 bases and J by 0 bases, leaving 13 bases between them. Written as DNA, the CDR3 is TGTGCCAGCAGCCCCAAGTCAGGCTACCAAGAGACCCAGTACTTC. Translation: CASSPKSGYQETQYF.